This is a list of T cell receptor beta chains from one sample in a study of blood T cell repertoires in COVID-19. The method was immunoSEQ multiplex PCR; TCRdb's version includes in-frame clones alone and lacks a portion of them. The table lists around 120,000 clones, 75% to 90% of them singletons. Sequenced: peripheral blood. These receptors all come from a human donor in a cohort sampled during active COVID-19. Each CDR3 is given with its conserved first and last residue. The D gene is left open where the match is weak. The listing skips clone size in some rows; elsewhere it reads once, few, many or a size class.

V gene: TRBV5-1; clone size: -; J gene: TRBJ1-4; D gene: -; CDR3 protein: CASSLDEVELFF; CDR3 DNA: TGCGCCAGCAGCTTGGATGAGGTAGAACTGTTTTTT
V gene: TRBV18; clone size: -; J gene: TRBJ2-3; D gene: -; CDR3 protein: CASSPPVAQHTDTQYF; CDR3 DNA: TGTGCCAGCTCACCACCGGTAGCTCAGCACACAGATACGCAGTATTTT
V gene: TRBV27; clone size: once; J gene: TRBJ2-1; D gene: TRBD1; CDR3 protein: CASKVRNRGHNNEQFF; CDR3 DNA: TGTGCCAGCAAAGTAAGGAACAGGGGGCATAACAATGAGCAGTTCTTC
V gene: TRBV28; clone size: once; J gene: TRBJ1-1; D gene: -; CDR3 protein: CASSLSGFNTEAFF; CDR3 DNA: TGTGCCAGCAGTCTTTCGGGTTTCAACACTGAAGCTTTCTTT
V gene: TRBV29-1; clone size: -; J gene: TRBJ1-2; D gene: -; CDR3 protein: CSVVGGPDGRGYTF; CDR3 DNA: TGCAGCGTTGTGGGGGGGCCCGACGGTAGGGGCTACACCTTC
V gene: TRBV18; clone size: -; J gene: TRBJ2-2; D gene: -; CDR3 protein: CASSPRTLRQAGELFF; CDR3 DNA: TGTGCCAGCTCACCACGAACTCTAAGACAGGCCGGGGAGCTGTTTTTT
V gene: TRBV7-3; clone size: once; J gene: TRBJ2-2; D gene: -; CDR3 protein: CASSFNRDTGELFF; CDR3 DNA: TGTGCCAGCAGCTTTAACAGGGACACCGGGGAGCTGTTTTTT
V gene: TRBV5-6; clone size: -; J gene: TRBJ2-5; D gene: -; CDR3 protein: CASSLAQGAQETQYF; CDR3 DNA: TGTGCCAGCAGCTTGGCACAGGGAGCCCAAGAGACCCAGTACTTC
V gene: TRBV20-1; clone size: -; J gene: TRBJ2-1; D gene: -; CDR3 protein: CSARRDNEQFF; CDR3 DNA: TGCAGTGCTAGAAGAGACAATGAGCAGTTCTTC
V gene: TRBV28; clone size: -; J gene: TRBJ2-7; D gene: -; CDR3 protein: CASSLSNYEQYF; CDR3 DNA: TGTGCCAGCAGCCTTTCTAACTACGAGCAGTACTTC
V gene: TRBV7-3; clone size: -; J gene: TRBJ2-2; D gene: TRBD2; CDR3 protein: CASSPNSGRITGELFF; CDR3 DNA: TGTGCCAGCAGCCCCAATAGCGGGAGAATCACCGGGGAGCTGTTTTTT
V gene: TRBV11-2; clone size: -; J gene: TRBJ2-4; D gene: TRBD1; CDR3 protein: CASSSGTGAKNIQYF; CDR3 DNA: TGTGCCAGCAGCTCCGGGACAGGGGCCAAAAACATTCAGTACTTC
V gene: TRBV3-1/TRBV3-2; clone size: once; J gene: TRBJ1-5; D gene: -; CDR3 protein: CASSSSQGTAQHF; CDR3 DNA: TGTGCCAGCAGCTCCTCTCAGGGTACGGCCCAGCATTTT
V gene: TRBV9; clone size: -; J gene: TRBJ1-6; D gene: TRBD1; CDR3 protein: CASSAQGGVQNSPLHF; CDR3 DNA: TGTGCCAGCAGCGCACAGGGGGGGGTTCAAAATTCACCCCTCCACTTT
V gene: TRBV10-3; clone size: -; J gene: TRBJ2-2; D gene: TRBD1; CDR3 protein: CAISDFEGTGGSGELFF; CDR3 DNA: TGTGCCATCAGTGACTTCGAGGGGACAGGGGGGTCCGGGGAGCTGTTTTTT
V gene: TRBV6-6; clone size: -; J gene: TRBJ1-3; D gene: -; CDR3 protein: CASTVNRAGNTIYF; CDR3 DNA: TGTGCCAGCACCGTGAACAGGGCTGGAAACACCATATATTTT
V gene: TRBV15; clone size: once; J gene: TRBJ2-7; D gene: TRBD1; CDR3 protein: CATSRDGFGTGLF; CDR3 DNA: TGTGCCACCAGCAGAGATGGCTTTGGGACAGGGCTCTTC
V gene: TRBV3-1/TRBV3-2; clone size: -; J gene: TRBJ2-5; D gene: -; CDR3 protein: CASSHGGLRETQYF; CDR3 DNA: TGTGCCAGCAGCCACGGGGGATTACGGGAGACCCAGTACTTC
V gene: TRBV14; clone size: -; J gene: TRBJ2-2; D gene: -; CDR3 protein: CASSQFRQGEVPGELFF; CDR3 DNA: TGTGCCAGCAGCCAGTTCCGGCAGGGTGAAGTGCCTGGGGAGCTGTTTTTT
V gene: TRBV27; clone size: -; J gene: TRBJ2-6; D gene: TRBD2; CDR3 protein: CASSFRLAGGSGANVLTF; CDR3 DNA: TGTGCCAGCAGTTTTCGACTAGCGGGGGGCTCTGGGGCCAACGTCCTGACTTTC
V gene: TRBV20-1; clone size: -; J gene: TRBJ1-3; D gene: -; CDR3 protein: CSASYRDSGNTIYF; CDR3 DNA: TGCAGTGCTAGTTACAGGGACTCTGGAAACACCATATATTTT
V gene: TRBV4-1; clone size: -; J gene: TRBJ1-1; D gene: -; CDR3 protein: CASSQVAWSEAFF; CDR3 DNA: TGCGCCAGCAGCCAAGTAGCATGGAGTGAAGCTTTCTTT
V gene: TRBV5-6; clone size: -; J gene: TRBJ1-1; D gene: -; CDR3 protein: CASSRDWTEAFF; CDR3 DNA: TGTGCCAGCAGTCGGGATTGGACTGAAGCTTTCTTT
V gene: TRBV27; clone size: -; J gene: TRBJ1-2; D gene: TRBD1; CDR3 protein: CASRRQGLNGYTF; CDR3 DNA: TGTGCCAGCAGGCGACAGGGGCTCAATGGCTACACCTTC
V gene: TRBV19; clone size: -; J gene: TRBJ2-7; D gene: TRBD1; CDR3 protein: CASSSNRGLSYEQYF; CDR3 DNA: TGTGCCAGTAGTTCGAACAGGGGGTTGTCCTACGAGCAGTACTTC
V gene: TRBV5-1; clone size: -; J gene: TRBJ2-7; D gene: TRBD1; CDR3 protein: CASSFRGQGAYEQYF; CDR3 DNA: TGCGCCAGCAGCTTTCGCGGACAGGGGGCCTACGAGCAGTACTTC
V gene: TRBV24-1; clone size: -; J gene: TRBJ2-1; D gene: -; CDR3 protein: CATSGLDEQFF; CDR3 DNA: TGTGCCACCAGTGGTCTAGATGAGCAGTTCTTC
V gene: TRBV6-2/TRBV6-3; clone size: -; J gene: TRBJ2-1; D gene: -; CDR3 protein: CASSYSAYNEQFF; CDR3 DNA: TGTGCCAGCAGTTACTCCGCGTACAATGAGCAGTTCTTC
V gene: TRBV7-8; clone size: -; J gene: TRBJ1-3; D gene: TRBD1; CDR3 protein: CASSFRDRGSATGNTIYF; CDR3 DNA: TGTGCCAGCAGCTTCCGGGACAGGGGTAGCGCTACTGGAAACACCATATATTTT
V gene: TRBV6-5; clone size: -; J gene: TRBJ1-6; D gene: -; CDR3 protein: CASNLRRGGGSPLHF; CDR3 DNA: TGTGCCAGCAATCTAAGGAGGGGAGGGGGTTCACCCCTCCACTTT
V gene: TRBV19; clone size: -; J gene: TRBJ2-5; D gene: TRBD2; CDR3 protein: CASSSGGGGETQYF; CDR3 DNA: TGTGCCAGTAGTTCCGGCGGGGGTGGTGAGACCCAGTACTTC
V gene: TRBV3-1/TRBV3-2; clone size: -; J gene: TRBJ1-1; D gene: -; CDR3 protein: CASSQAALNTEAFF; CDR3 DNA: TGTGCCAGCAGCCAAGCAGCGTTGAACACTGAAGCTTTCTTT
V gene: TRBV10-1; clone size: -; J gene: TRBJ1-5; D gene: TRBD1; CDR3 protein: CASRDRGSDLGNQPQHF; CDR3 DNA: TGCGCCAGCAGGGACAGGGGGAGTGACTTGGGCAATCAGCCCCAGCATTTT
V gene: TRBV25-1; clone size: -; J gene: TRBJ1-1; D gene: -; CDR3 protein: CASSAGGDGRNTEAFF; CDR3 DNA: TGTGCCAGCAGTGCGGGGGGGGACGGACGGAACACTGAAGCTTTCTTT
V gene: TRBV6-4; clone size: -; J gene: TRBJ2-1; D gene: TRBD2; CDR3 protein: CASSREGISGRISMDEQFF; CDR3 DNA: TGTGCCAGCAGCAGAGAGGGAATTAGCGGGAGAATTTCGATGGATGAGCAGTTCTTC
V gene: TRBV27; clone size: -; J gene: TRBJ1-4; D gene: -; CDR3 protein: CASSLQGREKLFF; CDR3 DNA: TGTGCCAGCAGTTTGCAGGGCCGTGAAAAACTGTTTTTT
V gene: TRBV7-9; clone size: medium-sized; J gene: TRBJ2-1; D gene: TRBD2; CDR3 protein: CASSYLAGGPLNEQFF; CDR3 DNA: TGTGCCAGCAGCTATCTAGCGGGGGGGCCTTTAAATGAGCAGTTCTTC
V gene: TRBV5-4; clone size: once; J gene: TRBJ2-6; D gene: TRBD2; CDR3 protein: CASSLAHGAGGPGANVLTF; CDR3 DNA: TGTGCCAGCAGCTTGGCCCATGGAGCGGGGGGGCCTGGGGCCAACGTCCTGACTTTC
V gene: TRBV19; clone size: -; J gene: TRBJ2-2; D gene: TRBD2; CDR3 protein: CASSIVHSAGGELFF; CDR3 DNA: TGTGCCAGTAGTATAGTACACTCAGCGGGGGGGGAGCTGTTTTTT
V gene: TRBV5-4; clone size: -; J gene: TRBJ2-5; D gene: TRBD2; CDR3 protein: CASSFVASGKGETQYF; CDR3 DNA: TGTGCCAGCAGCTTTGTGGCTAGCGGGAAGGGAGAGACCCAGTACTTC
V gene: TRBV7-2; clone size: -; J gene: TRBJ1-2; D gene: -; CDR3 protein: CASSLGIRGGYTF; CDR3 DNA: TGTGCCAGCAGCTTAGGAATAAGGGGTGGCTACACCTTC
V gene: TRBV11-2; clone size: once; J gene: TRBJ2-7; D gene: TRBD1; CDR3 protein: CASSLAGTASYEQYF; CDR3 DNA: TGTGCCAGCAGCTTAGCCGGGACAGCCTCCTACGAGCAGTACTTC
V gene: TRBV12-2; clone size: -; J gene: TRBJ2-3; D gene: -; CDR3 protein: CASRPLGDRGQDTQYF; CDR3 DNA: TGTGCAAGTCGCCCCCTAGGGGACAGGGGGCAAGATACGCAGTATTTT
V gene: TRBV5-1; clone size: -; J gene: TRBJ2-5; D gene: TRBD1; CDR3 protein: CASSDGTAVDRETQYF; CDR3 DNA: TGCGCCAGCAGCGATGGGACAGCGGTGGATAGAGAGACCCAGTACTTC
V gene: TRBV5-5; clone size: -; J gene: TRBJ1-5; D gene: TRBD1; CDR3 protein: CASSLVVGQVLQPQHF; CDR3 DNA: TGTGCCAGCAGCTTGGTTGTGGGACAGGTACTTCAGCCCCAGCATTTT
V gene: TRBV7-9; clone size: -; J gene: TRBJ1-2; D gene: -; CDR3 protein: CASSSGMVYGYTF; CDR3 DNA: TGTGCCAGCAGCTCCGGGATGGTCTATGGCTACACCTTC
V gene: TRBV5-8; clone size: -; J gene: TRBJ1-2; D gene: -; CDR3 protein: CASSLYRQGHGYTF; CDR3 DNA: TGTGCCAGCAGCTTGTACCGGCAGGGGCACGGCTACACCTTC
V gene: TRBV7-9; clone size: few; J gene: TRBJ1-1; D gene: -; CDR3 protein: CASSLSVTYEAFF; CDR3 DNA: TGTGCCAGCAGCTTGTCGGTCACGTATGAAGCTTTCTTT
V gene: TRBV2; clone size: -; J gene: TRBJ2-7; D gene: TRBD2; CDR3 protein: CARGRGVTYEQYF; CDR3 DNA: TGTGCCAGGGGGAGGGGAGTAACCTACGAGCAGTACTTC
V gene: TRBV27; clone size: -; J gene: TRBJ2-6; D gene: -; CDR3 protein: CASSQTGSGANVLTF; CDR3 DNA: TGTGCCAGCAGCCAAACAGGCTCTGGGGCCAACGTCCTGACTTTC
V gene: TRBV6-5; clone size: -; J gene: TRBJ2-1; D gene: TRBD2; CDR3 protein: CASSYGSSGYNEQFF; CDR3 DNA: TGTGCCAGCAGTTACGGCTCTAGCGGATACAATGAGCAGTTCTTC
V gene: TRBV11-3; clone size: -; J gene: TRBJ2-1; D gene: -; CDR3 protein: CASSGSNYNEQFF; CDR3 DNA: TGTGCCAGCAGCGGGAGCAACTACAATGAGCAGTTCTTC
V gene: TRBV5-1; clone size: -; J gene: TRBJ2-1; D gene: TRBD2; CDR3 protein: CASSRGLAAYNEQFF; CDR3 DNA: TGCGCCAGCAGCAGGGGACTAGCGGCCTACAATGAGCAGTTCTTC
V gene: TRBV28; clone size: -; J gene: TRBJ1-2; D gene: TRBD1; CDR3 protein: CASSSYRTGRVGYTF; CDR3 DNA: TGTGCCAGCAGTTCTTACCGGACAGGGAGGGTCGGCTACACCTTC
V gene: TRBV5-1; clone size: -; J gene: TRBJ1-2; D gene: TRBD1; CDR3 protein: CASRWDYQGDYGYTF; CDR3 DNA: TGCGCCAGCAGGTGGGATTATCAGGGGGACTATGGCTACACCTTC
V gene: TRBV9; clone size: -; J gene: TRBJ2-5; D gene: TRBD2; CDR3 protein: CASSPPGLARQETQYF; CDR3 DNA: TGTGCCAGCAGCCCGCCGGGACTAGCGCGTCAAGAGACCCAGTACTTC
V gene: TRBV7-2; clone size: -; J gene: TRBJ2-7; D gene: TRBD1; CDR3 protein: CASSLLITGTAYEQYF; CDR3 DNA: TGTGCCAGCAGCTTACTAATCACCGGGACAGCCTACGAGCAGTACTTC
V gene: TRBV7-9; clone size: -; J gene: TRBJ2-1; D gene: TRBD2; CDR3 protein: CASSLVRTSGHNEQFF; CDR3 DNA: TGTGCCAGCAGCTTAGTTCGGACTAGCGGGCACAATGAGCAGTTCTTC